The clone carrying this TCR beta chain was recorded at least ten times. The antigen remains undetermined. The sample is drawn from a study of read filtering for tumor transcriptome and immune sequencing. Study-wide background: Whole-transcriptome libraries were prepared after DNase treatment. TCR-mapped reads were about 3.5 to 10.27 million with IR-seq versus roughly 75 to 1,400 with RNA-seq. Regarding the study as a whole: Approximately 82% of IR-seq clonotypes had one read, totaling around 3.5% of reads; RNA-seq: 74.6% and 44.6%.

Molecular barcoded adaptors covering alpha/delta and beta/gamma chains were used on 400 ng RNA. TCRdb re-analysed the reads in MiXCR, keeping a single row per CDR3 protein. The table lists about 35,000 distinct CDR3 sequences, over 11% of them singletons, with 6% to 7% in the top ten. Looked up from germline, CDR1 is SGHRS and CDR2 is YFSETQ. This CDR3 is built from 16 residues. After removal of 3 bases from V and 5 bases from J, the junction contained 5 bases not matched to a gene. Sampling of bone marrow took place during active disease in every patient. Sequencing used a population of CD138-negative cells sorted from bone marrow. The V gene is TRBV5-1, the J gene TRBJ2-4; 13 bases fit TRBD2. The sequence derives from a donor aged 40 or over with multiple myeloma. The CDR3 DNA reads as TGCGCCAGCAGCTACGGACTAGCGGGAGTCGAAAACATTCAGTACTTC. Protein product: CASSYGLAGVENIQYF.